This T cell receptor beta chain was retrieved from a study of blood T cell repertoires in COVID-19. Across the whole study: The United States, Italy and Spain provided the acute and convalescent COVID-19 samples. T cells, B-cell-depleted T cells, or PBMCs supplied cDNA or gDNA.

Original processing notes: Reference gene primer amplification gave nucleated cell count estimates. Clones were sequenced by immunoSEQ multiplex PCR, and TCRdb holds only the in-frame ones, with some missing. For V, J and clone size, that table is used; D and trimming come from the DNA. The table lists about 200,000 clones, roughly 86% of them singletons. The V gene lost 7 bases and the J gene lost 5 bases, with 17 bases spanning the gap. Germline V gene lookup returns CDR1 LNHDA and CDR2 SQIVND (reference sequence). The CDR3 is made up of 14 amino acids. This clonotype was sampled from a woman in her 50s with active or convalescent COVID-19. Sequencing used peripheral blood. V gene TRBV19 combines with J gene TRBJ2-5; possibly TRBD1 for D (8 bases). The CDR3 protein is CASNTGGAGETQYF. Written as DNA, the CDR3 is TGTGCCAGTAACACAGGGGGGGCCGGGGAGACCCAGTACTTC.